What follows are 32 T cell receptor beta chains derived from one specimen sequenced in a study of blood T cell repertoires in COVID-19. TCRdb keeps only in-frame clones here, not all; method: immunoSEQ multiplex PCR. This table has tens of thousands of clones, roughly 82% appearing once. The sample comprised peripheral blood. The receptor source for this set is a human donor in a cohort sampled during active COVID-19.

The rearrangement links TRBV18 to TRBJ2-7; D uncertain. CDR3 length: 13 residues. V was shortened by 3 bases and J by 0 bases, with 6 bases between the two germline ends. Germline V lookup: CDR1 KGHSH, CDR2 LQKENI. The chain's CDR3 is CASSPSLSYEQYF. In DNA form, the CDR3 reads TGTGCCAGCTCACCGAGCCTCTCCTACGAGCAGTACTTC.

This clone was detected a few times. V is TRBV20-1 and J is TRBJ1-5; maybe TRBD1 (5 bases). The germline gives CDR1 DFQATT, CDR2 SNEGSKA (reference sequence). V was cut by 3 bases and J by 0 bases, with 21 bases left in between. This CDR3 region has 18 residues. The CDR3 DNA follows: TGCAGTGCTAGTCACGGGGGAGTGACGGATTATAGCAATCAGCCCCAGCATTTT. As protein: CSASHGGVTDYSNQPQHF.

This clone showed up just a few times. Here the CDR3 reads CASSYRTGTAGGYTF. The CDR3, as DNA: TGTGCCAGCAGTTACCGGACAGGGACAGCAGGAGGCTACACCTTC. The genes are TRBV6-6 and TRBJ1-2; 8 bases are a match to TRBD1. Germline V gives CDR1 MNHNY, CDR2 SVGAGI (reference sequence). This CDR3 comprises 15 residues. Germline trimming cut 2 bases from V and 8 bases from J; bases unmatched to any gene: 10.

CDR3 region: CASSPTNTGELFF. CDR3 coding DNA: TGTGCCAGCAGCCCCACGAACACCGGGGAGCTGTTTTTT. The chain joins TRBV11-2 to TRBJ2-2; D gene uncertain. The V end was cut by 5 bases, the J end by 0 bases, with 4 bases between. The V gene's germline CDR1 is SGHAT and CDR2 FQNNGV. The CDR3 runs 13 residues.

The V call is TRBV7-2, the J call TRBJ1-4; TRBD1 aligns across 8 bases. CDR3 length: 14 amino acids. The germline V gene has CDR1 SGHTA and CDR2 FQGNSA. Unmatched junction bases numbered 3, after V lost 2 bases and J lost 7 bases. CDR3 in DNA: TGTGCCAGCAGCTTAACAGGGGGAATTGAAAAACTGTTTTTT. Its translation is CASSLTGGIEKLFF.

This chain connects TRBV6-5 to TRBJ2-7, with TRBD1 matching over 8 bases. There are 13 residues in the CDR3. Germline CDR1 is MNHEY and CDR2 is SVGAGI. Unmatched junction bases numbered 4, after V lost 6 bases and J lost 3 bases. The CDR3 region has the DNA TGTGCCAGCAGGGGACAGGAGAACTACGAGCAGTACTTC. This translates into CASRGQENYEQYF.

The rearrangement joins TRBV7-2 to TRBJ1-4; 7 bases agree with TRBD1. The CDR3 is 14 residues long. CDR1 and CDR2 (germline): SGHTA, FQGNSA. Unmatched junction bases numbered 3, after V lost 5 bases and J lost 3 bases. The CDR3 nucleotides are TGTGCCAGCAGCCCTGACAGGGCTAATGAAAAACTGTTTTTT. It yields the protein CASSPDRANEKLFF.

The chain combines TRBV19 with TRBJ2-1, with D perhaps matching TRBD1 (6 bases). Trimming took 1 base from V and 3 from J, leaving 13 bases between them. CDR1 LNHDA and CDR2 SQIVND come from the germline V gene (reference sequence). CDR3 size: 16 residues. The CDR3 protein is CASSIGGLGGYNEQFF. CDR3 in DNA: TGTGCCAGTAGTATAGGAGGGTTAGGGGGCTACAATGAGCAGTTCTTC.

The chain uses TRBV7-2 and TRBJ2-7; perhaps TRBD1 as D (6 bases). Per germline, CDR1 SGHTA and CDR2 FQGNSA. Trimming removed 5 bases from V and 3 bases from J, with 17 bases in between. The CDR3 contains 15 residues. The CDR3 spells CASSPIPQGYYEQYF. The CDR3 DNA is TGTGCCAGCAGCCCCATCCCCCAGGGGTACTACGAGCAGTACTTC.

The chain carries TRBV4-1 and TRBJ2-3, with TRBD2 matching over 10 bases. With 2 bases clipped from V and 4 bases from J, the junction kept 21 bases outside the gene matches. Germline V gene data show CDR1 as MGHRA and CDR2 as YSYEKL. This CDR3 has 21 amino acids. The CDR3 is CASSQSIGLAGVGGGPDTQYF. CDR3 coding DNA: TGCGCCAGCAGCCAATCCATAGGGCTAGCGGGAGTGGGTGGAGGCCCAGATACGCAGTATTTT.

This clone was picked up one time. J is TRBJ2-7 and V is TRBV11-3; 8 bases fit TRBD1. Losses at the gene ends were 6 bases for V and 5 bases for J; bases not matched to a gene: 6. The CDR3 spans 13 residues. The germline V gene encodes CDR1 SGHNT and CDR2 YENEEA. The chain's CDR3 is CASSLDRVHEQYF. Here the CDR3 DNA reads TGTGCCAGCAGTTTGGACAGGGTCCACGAGCAGTACTTC. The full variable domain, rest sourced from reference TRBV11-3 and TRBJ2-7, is EAGVVQSPRYKIIEKKQPVAFWCNPISGHNTLYWYLQNLGQGPELLIRYENEEAVDDSQLPKDRFSAERLKGVDSTLKIQPAELGDSAVYLCASSLDRVHEQYFGPGTRLTVT.

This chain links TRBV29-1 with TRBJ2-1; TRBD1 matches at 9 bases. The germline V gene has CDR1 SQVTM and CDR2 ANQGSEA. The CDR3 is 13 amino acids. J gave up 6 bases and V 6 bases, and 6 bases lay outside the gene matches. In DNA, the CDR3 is TGCAGCGTACGGACAGGGGCTCGCAATGAGCAGTTCTTC. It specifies CSVRTGARNEQFF.

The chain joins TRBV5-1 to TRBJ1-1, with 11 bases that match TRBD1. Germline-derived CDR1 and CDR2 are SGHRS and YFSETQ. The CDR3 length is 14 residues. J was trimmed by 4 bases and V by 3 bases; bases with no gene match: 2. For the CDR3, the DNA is TGCGCCAGCAGCTGGACAGGGGGCGGCACTGAAGCTTTCTTT. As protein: CASSWTGGGTEAFF.

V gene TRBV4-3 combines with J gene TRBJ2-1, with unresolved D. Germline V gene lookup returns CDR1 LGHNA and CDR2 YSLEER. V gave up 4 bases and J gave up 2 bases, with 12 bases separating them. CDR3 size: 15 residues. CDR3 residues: CASSPEISTYNEQFF. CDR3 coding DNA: TGCGCCAGCAGCCCAGAGATCAGTACCTACAATGAGCAGTTCTTC.

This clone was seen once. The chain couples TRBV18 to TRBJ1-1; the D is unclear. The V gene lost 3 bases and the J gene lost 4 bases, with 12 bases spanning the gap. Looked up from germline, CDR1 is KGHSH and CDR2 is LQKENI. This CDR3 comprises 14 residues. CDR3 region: CASSPEGMATEAFF. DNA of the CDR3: TGTGCCAGCTCACCGGAGGGTATGGCCACTGAAGCTTTCTTT. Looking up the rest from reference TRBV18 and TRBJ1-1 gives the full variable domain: NAGVMQNPRHLVRRRGQEARLRCSPMKGHSHVYWYRQLPEEGLKFMVYLQKENIIDESGMPKERFSAEFPKEGPSILRIQQVVRGDSAAYFCASSPEGMATEAFFGQGTRLTVV.

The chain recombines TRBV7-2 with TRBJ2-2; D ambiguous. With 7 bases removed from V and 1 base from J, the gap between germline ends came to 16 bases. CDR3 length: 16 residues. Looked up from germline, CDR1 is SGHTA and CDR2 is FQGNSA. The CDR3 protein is CASIKSPAVNTGELFF. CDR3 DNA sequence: TGTGCCAGCATCAAGAGTCCGGCGGTGAACACCGGGGAGCTGTTTTTT.

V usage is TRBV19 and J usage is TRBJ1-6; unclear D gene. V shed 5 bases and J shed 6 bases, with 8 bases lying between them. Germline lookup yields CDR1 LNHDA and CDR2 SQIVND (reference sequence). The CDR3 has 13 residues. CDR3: CASSEDLNSPLHF. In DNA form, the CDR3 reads TGTGCCAGTAGTGAGGATCTTAATTCACCCCTCCACTTT.

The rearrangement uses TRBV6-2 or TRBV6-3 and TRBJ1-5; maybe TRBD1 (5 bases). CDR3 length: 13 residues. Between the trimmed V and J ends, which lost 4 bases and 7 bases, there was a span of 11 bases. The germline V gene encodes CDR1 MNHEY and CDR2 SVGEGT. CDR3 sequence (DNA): TGTGCCAGCAGTTCTGGGGGGGGACAGCCCCAGCATTTT. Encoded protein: CASSSGGGQPQHF.

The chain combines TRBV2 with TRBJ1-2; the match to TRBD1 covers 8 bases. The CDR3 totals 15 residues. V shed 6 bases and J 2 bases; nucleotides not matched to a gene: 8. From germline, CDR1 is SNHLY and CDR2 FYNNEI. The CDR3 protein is CASRDGQGMNYGYTF. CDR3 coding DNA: TGTGCCAGCAGGGACGGACAGGGCATGAACTATGGCTACACCTTC.

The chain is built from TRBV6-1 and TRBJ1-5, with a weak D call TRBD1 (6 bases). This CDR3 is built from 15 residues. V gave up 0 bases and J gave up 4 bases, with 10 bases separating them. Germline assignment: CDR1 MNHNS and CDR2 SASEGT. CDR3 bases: TGTGCCAGCAGTGAAGCCCTGACAGGTAATCAGCCCCAGCATTTT. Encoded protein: CASSEALTGNQPQHF.

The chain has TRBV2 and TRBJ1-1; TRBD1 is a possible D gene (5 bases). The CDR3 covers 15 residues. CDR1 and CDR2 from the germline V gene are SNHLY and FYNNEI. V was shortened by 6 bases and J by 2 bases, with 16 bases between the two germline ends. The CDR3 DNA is TGTGCCAGCAGCCAATTTAGTGGGGCCAACACTGAAGCTTTCTTT. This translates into CASSQFSGANTEAFF.

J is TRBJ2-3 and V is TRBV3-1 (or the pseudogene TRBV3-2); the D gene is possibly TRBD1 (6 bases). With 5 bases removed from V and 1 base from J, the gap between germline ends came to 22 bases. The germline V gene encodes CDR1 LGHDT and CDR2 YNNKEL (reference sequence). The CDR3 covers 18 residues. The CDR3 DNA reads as TGTGCCAGCAGCAAACAATTTCAGGGGATCGGGGGCACAGATACGCAGTATTTT. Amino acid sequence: CASSKQFQGIGGTDTQYF.

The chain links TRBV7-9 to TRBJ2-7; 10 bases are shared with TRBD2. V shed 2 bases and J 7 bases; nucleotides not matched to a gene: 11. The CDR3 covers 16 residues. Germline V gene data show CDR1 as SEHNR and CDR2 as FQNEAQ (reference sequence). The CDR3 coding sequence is TGTGCCAGCAGCTTATTGTCTAGCGGGAGTCTGAGGGAGCAGTACTTC. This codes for CASSLLSSGSLREQYF.

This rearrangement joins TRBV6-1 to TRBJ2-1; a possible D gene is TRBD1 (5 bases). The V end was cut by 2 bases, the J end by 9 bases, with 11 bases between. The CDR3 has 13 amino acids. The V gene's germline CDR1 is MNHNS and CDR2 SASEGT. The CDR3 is CASSELSGAEQFF. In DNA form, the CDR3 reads TGTGCCAGCAGTGAATTAAGTGGGGCTGAGCAGTTCTTC.

CDR3 in DNA: TGCAGTGCTAGTATAGCCCCTAGCACAGATACGCAGTATTTT. Protein sequence: CSASIAPSTDTQYF. The rearrangement uses TRBV20-1 and TRBJ2-3, with D unclear. In germline, CDR1 is DFQATT, CDR2 SNEGSKA (reference sequence). CDR3 length: 14 residues. Trimming left V 3 bases short and J 0 bases short, with 10 bases between.

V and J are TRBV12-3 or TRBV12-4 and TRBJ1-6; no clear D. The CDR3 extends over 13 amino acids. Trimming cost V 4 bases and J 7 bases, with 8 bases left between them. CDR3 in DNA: TGTGCCAGCAGTTCGATCAGGAATTCACCCCTCCACTTT. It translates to CASSSIRNSPLHF.

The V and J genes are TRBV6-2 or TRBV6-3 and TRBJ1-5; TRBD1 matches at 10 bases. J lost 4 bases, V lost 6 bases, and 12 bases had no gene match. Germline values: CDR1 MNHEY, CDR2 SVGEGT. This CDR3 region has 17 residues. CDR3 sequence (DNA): TGTGCCAGCAGCCGCGACAGGGGGCGCTTCCGGAATCAGCCCCAGCATTTT. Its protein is CASSRDRGRFRNQPQHF.

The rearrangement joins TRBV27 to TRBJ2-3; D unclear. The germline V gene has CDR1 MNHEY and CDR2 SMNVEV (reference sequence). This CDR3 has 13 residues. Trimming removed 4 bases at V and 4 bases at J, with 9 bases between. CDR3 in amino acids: CASSSSTADTQYF. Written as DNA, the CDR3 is TGTGCCAGCAGTTCCTCTACCGCAGATACGCAGTATTTT.

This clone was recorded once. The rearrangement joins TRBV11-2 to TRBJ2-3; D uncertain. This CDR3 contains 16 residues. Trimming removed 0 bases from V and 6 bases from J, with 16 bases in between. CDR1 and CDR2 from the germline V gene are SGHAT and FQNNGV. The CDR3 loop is CASSLEVAGFVDTQYF. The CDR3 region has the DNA TGTGCCAGCAGCTTAGAGGTAGCTGGGTTCGTTGATACGCAGTATTTT.

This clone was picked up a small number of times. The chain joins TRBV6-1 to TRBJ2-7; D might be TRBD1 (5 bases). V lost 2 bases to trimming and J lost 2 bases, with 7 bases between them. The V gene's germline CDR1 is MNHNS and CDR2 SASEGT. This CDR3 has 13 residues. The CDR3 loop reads CASSEQGPYEQYF. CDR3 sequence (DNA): TGTGCCAGCAGTGAACAGGGTCCCTACGAGCAGTACTTC.

The CDR3, as DNA: TGTGCCAGCAGTCGGGACAGGGGCGGGACACCCCTCCACTTT. Its translation is CASSRDRGGTPLHF. The chain is built from TRBV6-6 and TRBJ1-6, with 10 positions matching TRBD1. V lost 5 bases, J lost 11 bases, and 6 bases stayed unmatched. Germline loops: CDR1 MNHNY, CDR2 SVGAGI (reference sequence). CDR3 length equals 14 residues.

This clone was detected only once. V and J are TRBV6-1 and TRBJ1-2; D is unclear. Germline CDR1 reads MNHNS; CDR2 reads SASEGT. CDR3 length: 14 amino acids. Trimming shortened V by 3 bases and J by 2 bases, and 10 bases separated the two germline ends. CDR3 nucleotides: TGTGCCAGCAGTGAGCAGCGAGGGAACTATGGCTACACCTTC. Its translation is CASSEQRGNYGYTF.